This T cell receptor (beta chain) appears in the sequencing data of a study of shared clonotypes between healthy human individuals. Study results and limitations: Researchers found naive subsets generally carried larger estimated richness than memory subsets. Though the depth was large, rarefaction showed that sorted-subset sequencing was incomplete. The expectation was that sequencing depth would affect clonotype sharing among donors.

Measured with immunoSEQ multiplex PCR; TCRdb has only the in-frame clones, and not every one. Of some 2,500,000 clones listed, roughly 93% are singletons. Comments on this clone: The target antigen is unknown.

Per germline, CDR1 SGHNT and CDR2 YYREEE (reference sequence). The germline V and J ends were trimmed by 4 bases and 9 bases, with 23 bases remaining between them. The length of the CDR3 is 16 residues. Sequencing used naive CD4+ T cells from PBMCs. The sample's subset: CD45RA+ positively selected. The chain combines TRBV5-4 with TRBJ1-5; TRBD1 might be the D (5 bases). This clonotype was obtained from a man between 18 and 35 years old in good health. Some clones in this sample may be carry-over from other donors' samples. The CDR3 nucleotides read TGTGCCAGCAGCGCAACCGGGACCGTCTTAGGGGCGCCCCAGCATTTT. This translates into CASSATGTVLGAPQHF.